This TCR beta chain came from a study of blood T cells in healthy people across ages. Study findings and constraints: Diversity was higher, and naive CD4+ cells more numerous, in long-lived donors than in aged donors.

A sample-barcoded 5' primer and a J-beta primer mix were used in a second PCR of about 6 to 12 cycles. TCRdb reanalysed the 5' RACE reads using MiXCR and keeps one entry per CDR3 protein. The sample has more than 900,000 distinct CDR3 sequences; under 30% are singletons. J was trimmed by 5 bases and V by 10 bases; bases with no gene match: 6. The CDR3 runs to 12 residues. The germline gives CDR1 MGHDK, CDR2 SYGVNS. This clonotype was counted a few times. Its antigen remains unidentified. Ranging in age from roughly 6 to 100, the donors were healthy Caucasian individuals from Russia. Samples had at least 6.5 million PBMCs isolated from them. A further study also used this sample, focusing on T cells of mothers and their children. That paper notes: Related mother and child pairs showed slightly greater overlap (not significant) than unrelated pairs did.

The sequenced sample was blood. This chain joins TRBV25-1 and TRBJ2-5, with 8 bases aligning to TRBD1. The clonotype originates from a girl aged 2 to 9 in good health. CDR3 sequence: CATRQGLETQYF. CDR3 DNA: TGTGCCACCAGACAGGGGCTGGAGACCCAGTACTTC.